This TCR beta chain originates from a study of cytomegalovirus exposure and HLA in healthy donors. Overall study results and limits: Among TCR beta chains of equal frequency, HLA-associated ones were more clonally expanded in a later analysis. Data from an earlier analysis indicated that most TCR beta V segments were productive either about 90% or about 30% of the time. Later work associated roughly 15,000 TCR beta sequences with HLA alleles at 0.05 false discovery rate. In a later analysis, TCR association rates varied by HLA locus: DRB1 most, HLA-C fewest.

Germline V lookup: CDR1 LNHDA, CDR2 SQIVND (reference sequence). The CDR3 runs to 13 residues. J gave up 2 bases and V 6 bases, and 3 bases lay outside the gene matches. As regards this clone: Its matching antigen is unknown.

13 Jbeta primers and 60 Vbeta primers were used for the PCR. The table came from immunoSEQ multiplex PCR; TCRdb's copy has only in-frame clones and leaves some out. The table lists over 120,000 clones, approximately 70% of them singletons. The chain carries TRBV19 and TRBJ2-7, with TRBD1 matching over 8 bases. The sample consisted of PBMCs. The TCR comes from an older woman in good health and CMV-seropositive. The CDR3 DNA reads TGTGCCAGTAGGACGACAGGGGCCTACGAGCAGTACTTC. This sequence encodes CASRTTGAYEQYF.